This T cell receptor (beta chain) was sequenced for a study of T cell responses to AZD1222 COVID-19 vaccine. Regarding the study as a whole: Donors, mostly white British, included more females; clonal diversity was possibly underestimated.

The protocol was immunoSEQ multiplex PCR, while the TCRdb copy is restricted to in-frame clones and leaves out a portion. The sample carries some 150,000 clones, about nine tenths recorded once. A remark on this clone: Its antigen remains unknown.

Germline CDR1 and CDR2: MNHEY and SMNVEV (reference sequence). Trimming removed 5 bases from V and 8 bases from J, with 15 bases in between. CDR3 size: 13 residues. The rearrangement links TRBV27 to TRBJ1-1; D may be TRBD1 (6 bases). This receptor was identified in an adult in good health. The sequenced sample was peripheral blood, obtained on day 0 of AZD1222 vaccination. The CDR3 spells CASSALLGGEAFF. The DNA of the CDR3 is TGTGCCAGCAGTGCTCTTTTGGGGGGCGAAGCTTTCTTT.